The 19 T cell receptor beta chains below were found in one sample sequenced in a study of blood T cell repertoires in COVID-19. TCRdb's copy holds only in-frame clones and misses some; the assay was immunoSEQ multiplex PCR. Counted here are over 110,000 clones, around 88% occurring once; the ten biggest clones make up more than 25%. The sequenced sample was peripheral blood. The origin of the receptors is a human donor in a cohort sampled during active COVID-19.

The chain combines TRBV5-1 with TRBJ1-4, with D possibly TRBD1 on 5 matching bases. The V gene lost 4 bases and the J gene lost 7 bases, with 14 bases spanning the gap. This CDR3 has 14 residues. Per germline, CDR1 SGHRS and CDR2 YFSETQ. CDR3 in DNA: TGCGCCAGCAGCCCACAGGCGGTGGGTGAAAAACTGTTTTTT. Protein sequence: CASSPQAVGEKLFF.

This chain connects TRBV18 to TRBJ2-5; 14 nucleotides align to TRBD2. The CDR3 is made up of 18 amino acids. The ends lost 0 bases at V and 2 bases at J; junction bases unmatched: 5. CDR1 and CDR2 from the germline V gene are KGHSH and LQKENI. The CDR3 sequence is CASSPPGLAGGVQETQYF. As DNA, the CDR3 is TGTGCCAGCTCACCACCCGGACTAGCGGGGGGAGTTCAAGAGACCCAGTACTTC.

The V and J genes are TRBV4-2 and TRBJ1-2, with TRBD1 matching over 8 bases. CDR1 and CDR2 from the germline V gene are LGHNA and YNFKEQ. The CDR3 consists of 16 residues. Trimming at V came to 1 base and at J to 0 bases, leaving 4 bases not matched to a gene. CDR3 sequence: CASSQGQGNTNYGYTF. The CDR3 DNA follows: TGTGCCAGCAGCCAAGGACAGGGGAATACTAACTATGGCTACACCTTC.

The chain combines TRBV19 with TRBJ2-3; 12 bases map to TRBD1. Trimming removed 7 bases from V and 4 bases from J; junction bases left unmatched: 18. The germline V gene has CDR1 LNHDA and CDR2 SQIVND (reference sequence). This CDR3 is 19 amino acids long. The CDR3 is CASTFTLSRDRGQADTQYF. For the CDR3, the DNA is TGTGCCAGTACCTTCACGTTGTCCCGGGACAGGGGGCAGGCAGATACGCAGTATTTT.

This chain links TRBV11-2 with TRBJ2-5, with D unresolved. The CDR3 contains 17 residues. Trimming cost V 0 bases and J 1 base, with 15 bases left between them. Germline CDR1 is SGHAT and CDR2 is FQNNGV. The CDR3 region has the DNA TGTGCCAGCAGCTTAGACGACAACACCTGGCCCCAAGAGACCCAGTACTTC. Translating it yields CASSLDDNTWPQETQYF.

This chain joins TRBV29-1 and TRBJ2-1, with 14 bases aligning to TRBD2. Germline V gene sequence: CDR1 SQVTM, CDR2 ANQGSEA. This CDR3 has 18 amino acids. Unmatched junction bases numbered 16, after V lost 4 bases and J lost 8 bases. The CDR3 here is CSVVPRELTSGGGYEQFF. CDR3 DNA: TGCAGCGTTGTCCCAAGGGAATTGACTAGCGGGGGGGGCTATGAGCAGTTCTTC.

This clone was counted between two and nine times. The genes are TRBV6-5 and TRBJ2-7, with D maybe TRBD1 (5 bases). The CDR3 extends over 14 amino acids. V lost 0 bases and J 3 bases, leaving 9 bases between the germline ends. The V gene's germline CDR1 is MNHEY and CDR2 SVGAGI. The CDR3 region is CASSYSDRFYEQYF. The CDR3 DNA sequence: TGTGCCAGCAGTTACTCCGACAGATTCTACGAGCAGTACTTC.

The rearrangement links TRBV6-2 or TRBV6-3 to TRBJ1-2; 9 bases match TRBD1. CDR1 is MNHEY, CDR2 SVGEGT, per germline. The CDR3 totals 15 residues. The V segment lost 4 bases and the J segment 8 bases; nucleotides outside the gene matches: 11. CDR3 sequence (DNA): TGTGCCAGCAGTTTGGTCGGACGGACAGGGGACGGCTACACCTTC. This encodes CASSLVGRTGDGYTF.

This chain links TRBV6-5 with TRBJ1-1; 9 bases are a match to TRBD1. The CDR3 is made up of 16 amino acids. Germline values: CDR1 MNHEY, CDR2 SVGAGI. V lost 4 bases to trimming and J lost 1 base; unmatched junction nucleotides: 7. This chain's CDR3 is CASSLQGALTNTEAFF. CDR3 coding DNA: TGTGCCAGCAGTTTACAGGGGGCCCTGACGAACACTGAAGCTTTCTTT.

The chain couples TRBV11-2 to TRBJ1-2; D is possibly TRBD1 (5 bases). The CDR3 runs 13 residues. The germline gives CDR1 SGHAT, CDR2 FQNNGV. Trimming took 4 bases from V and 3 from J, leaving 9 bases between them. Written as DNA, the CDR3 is TGTGCCAGCAGCTCCCGACAGCACTATGGCTACACCTTC. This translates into CASSSRQHYGYTF.

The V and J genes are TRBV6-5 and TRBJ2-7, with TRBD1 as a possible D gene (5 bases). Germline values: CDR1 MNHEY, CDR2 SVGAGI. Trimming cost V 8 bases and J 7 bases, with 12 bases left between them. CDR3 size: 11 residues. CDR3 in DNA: TGTGCCAGCGGGCTGACAGTGGAGCAGTACTTC. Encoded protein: CASGLTVEQYF.

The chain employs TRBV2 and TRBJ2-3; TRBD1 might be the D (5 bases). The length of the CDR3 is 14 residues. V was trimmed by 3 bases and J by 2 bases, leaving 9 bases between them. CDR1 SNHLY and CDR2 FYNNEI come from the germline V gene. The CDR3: CASSDQGTTDTQYF. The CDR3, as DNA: TGTGCCAGCAGTGACCAGGGAACCACAGATACGCAGTATTTT.

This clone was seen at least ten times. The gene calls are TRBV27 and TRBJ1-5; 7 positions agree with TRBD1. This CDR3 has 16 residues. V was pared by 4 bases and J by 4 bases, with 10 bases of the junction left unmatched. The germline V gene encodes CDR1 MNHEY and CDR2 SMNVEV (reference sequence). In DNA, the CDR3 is TGTGCCAGCAGTTCACACCGGGACAGCGGAAATCAGCCCCAGCATTTT. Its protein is CASSSHRDSGNQPQHF.

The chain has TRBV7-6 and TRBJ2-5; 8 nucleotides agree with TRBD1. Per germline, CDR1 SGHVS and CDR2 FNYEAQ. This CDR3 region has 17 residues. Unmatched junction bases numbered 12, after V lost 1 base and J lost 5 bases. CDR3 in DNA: TGTGCCAGCAGCTTAGGATCCGGGACAGGTGGGGGGGAGACCCAGTACTTC. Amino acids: CASSLGSGTGGGETQYF.

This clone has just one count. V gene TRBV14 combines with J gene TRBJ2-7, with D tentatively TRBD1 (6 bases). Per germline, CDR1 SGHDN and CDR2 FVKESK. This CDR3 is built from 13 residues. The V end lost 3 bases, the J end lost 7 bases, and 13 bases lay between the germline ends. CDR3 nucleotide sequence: TGTGCCAGCAGCCAGGGCAGGGGTGGTGAGCAGTACTTC. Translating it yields CASSQGRGGEQYF.

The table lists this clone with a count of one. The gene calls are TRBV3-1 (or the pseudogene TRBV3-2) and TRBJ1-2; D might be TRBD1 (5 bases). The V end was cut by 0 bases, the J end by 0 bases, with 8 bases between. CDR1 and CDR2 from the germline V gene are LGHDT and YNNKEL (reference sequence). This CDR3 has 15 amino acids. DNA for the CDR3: TGTGCCAGCAGCCAAGACCCGACAGCTAACTATGGCTACACCTTC. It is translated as CASSQDPTANYGYTF.

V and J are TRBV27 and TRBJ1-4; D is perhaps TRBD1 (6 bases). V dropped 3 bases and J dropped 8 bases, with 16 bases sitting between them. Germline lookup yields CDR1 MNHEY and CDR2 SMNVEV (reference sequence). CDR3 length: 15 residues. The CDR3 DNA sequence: TGTGCCAGCAGTTTGAACGGGGGGGCAAGGGAAAAACTGTTTTTT. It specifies CASSLNGGAREKLFF.

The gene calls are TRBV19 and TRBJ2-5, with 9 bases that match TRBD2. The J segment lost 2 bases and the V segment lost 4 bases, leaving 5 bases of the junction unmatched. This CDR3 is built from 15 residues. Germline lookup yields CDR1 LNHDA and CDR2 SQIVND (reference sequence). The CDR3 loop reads CASSRETSGQETQYF. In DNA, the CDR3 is TGTGCCAGTAGTAGGGAGACTAGCGGACAAGAGACCCAGTACTTC. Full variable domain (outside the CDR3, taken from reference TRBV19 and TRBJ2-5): DGGITQSPKYLFRKEGQNVTLSCEQNLNHDAMYWYRQDPGQGLRLIYYSQIVNDFQKGDIAEGYSVSREKKESFPLTVTSAQKNPTAFYLCASSRETSGQETQYFGPGTRLLVL.

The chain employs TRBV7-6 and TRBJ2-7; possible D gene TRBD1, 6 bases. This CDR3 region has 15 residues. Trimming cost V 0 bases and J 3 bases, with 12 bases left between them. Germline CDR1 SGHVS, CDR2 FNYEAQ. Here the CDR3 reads CASSLAKDRFYEQYF. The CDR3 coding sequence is TGTGCCAGCAGCTTAGCAAAGGACAGATTCTACGAGCAGTACTTC.